This TCR beta chain was recovered during a study of T cells after yellow fever vaccination. For the study at large: Each low-cell-number fraction was prepared by means of SMART-Seq v4 Ultra Low Input.

Findings and limits, study-wide: Overall, a small share of clonotypes was seen in both CD4 and CD8 compartments. It was a weaker secondary response, yet one that peaked faster, at day 5 versus 15.

Note on this clonotype: Its antigen remains unidentified.

Germline V lookup: CDR1 MNHEY, CDR2 SVGAGI. The CDR3 extends over 15 amino acids. The V end was cut by 10 bases, the J end by 1 base, with 14 bases between. Production of TCR cDNA was by 5'RACE template switching, which also added a universal primer site and UMIs. TCRdb reprocessed the 5' RACE reads with MiXCR, giving one entry per CDR3 protein. The sample holds around 70,000 distinct CDR3 sequences; more than 5.5% are singletons and the top ten take 35%. The sequences come from CD8+ T cells sorted from PBMCs, collected 5 days after the first yellow fever vaccination. V gene TRBV6-5 combines with J gene TRBJ1-6; D call uncertain. This clonotype originated in a man aged 18 to 29 who received the YFV17D yellow fever vaccine. CDR3: CATKEWESYNSPLHF. The CDR3 region has the DNA TGTGCCACCAAGGAATGGGAATCCTATAATTCACCCCTCCACTTT.